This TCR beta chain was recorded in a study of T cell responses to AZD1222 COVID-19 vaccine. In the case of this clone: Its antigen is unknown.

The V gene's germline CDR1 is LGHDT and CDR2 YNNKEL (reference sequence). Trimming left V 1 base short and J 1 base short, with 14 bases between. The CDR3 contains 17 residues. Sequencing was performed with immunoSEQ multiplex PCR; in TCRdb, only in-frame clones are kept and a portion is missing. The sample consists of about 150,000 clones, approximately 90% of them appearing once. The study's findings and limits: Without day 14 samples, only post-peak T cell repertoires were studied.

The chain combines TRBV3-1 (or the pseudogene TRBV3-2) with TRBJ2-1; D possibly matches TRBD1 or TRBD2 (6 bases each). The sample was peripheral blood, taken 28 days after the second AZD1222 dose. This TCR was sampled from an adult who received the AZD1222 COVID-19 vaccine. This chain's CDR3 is CASSQAGGRISYNEQFF. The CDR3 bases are TGTGCCAGCAGCCAAGCTGGGGGGCGTATATCCTACAATGAGCAGTTCTTC.